This T cell receptor beta chain came from a study of blood T cell repertoires in COVID-19 (TCRdb year 2020). For context, the study as a whole: Samples from collaborators originated in the United States, Italy and Spain and spanned both the acute and convalescent phases of COVID-19. The material from the prospective study consisted of cDNA or gDNA derived from T cells, B-cell-depleted T cells, or PBMCs. The dataset comprised deeply sampled blood TCRbeta repertoires from subjects exposed to, actively infected with, or recovered from COVID-19. The repertoires were released in a freely available public database intended as a resource for research on the immune response to SARS-CoV-2. Samples were obtained from the ongoing ImmuneRACE study (first 160 participants) and from 1,200 or so subjects provided by 6 global collaborators. The sample metadata nearly always contained a de-identified subject ID, COVID-19 status, age in years and sex. Where available, HLA class I and class II types were obtained from metadata supplied by the sample provider rather than from assay-based typing.

Study-wide findings and limitations: Clinical and demographic metadata were provided uncurated, with the amount varying by source and participant.

Turning to this clone: It lacks a known antigen. Qualities for individual bases were not recorded, and no much larger clone is one base off.

Each collaborating institution followed its own protocols to collect whole blood in K2EDTA tubes. For TCRbeta analysis, collaborators shipped samples in one of three forms: frozen whole blood, isolated PBMCs, or DNA extracted from either of those sample types. CDR1 SGHTA and CDR2 FQGNSA were looked up in the germline V gene. V drops 2 bases and J drops 3 bases, leaving 16 bases in between. The CDR3 holds 16 amino acids from the cysteine to the phenylalanine. The read is trimmed to its CDR3 DNA, 48 bases read in frame from base 1. The immunoSEQ Assay, a bias-controlled multiplex PCR, was used to amplify TCRbeta CDR3 regions from genomic DNA. The source study handled its data this way. Nucleated cell counts per sample were estimated from amplification of reference gene primers within the assay. To quantify the absolute abundance of each unique TCRbeta CDR3 rearrangement, sequence reads were collapsed and filtered. Productive Simpson clonality was computed per sample as the square root of Simpson's diversity index over productive rearrangements. TCRdb limited this immuneACCESS table to in-frame rearrangements with V and J called. A share of clones is missing; checked studies link under half to unresolved V genes, and the rest is unexplained. Clonal size and the V and J genes are those of that table, whereas D and trimming came from the DNA. Counted in this sample were under 130,000 clones; around four fifths of them appeared once. 15% to 20% of the sample is held by the ten biggest clonotypes.

Recombination joined TRBV7-2 with TRBJ1-2, with an unclear D gene assignment. This TCR derives from a woman aged 70-85 years with acute or convalescent COVID-19. Sequenced sample: peripheral blood. Here is the DNA: TGTGCCAGCAGCTTAAACGGCGGCGGGGTGTACTATGGCTACACCTTC. The resulting protein is CASSLNGGGVYYGYTF.